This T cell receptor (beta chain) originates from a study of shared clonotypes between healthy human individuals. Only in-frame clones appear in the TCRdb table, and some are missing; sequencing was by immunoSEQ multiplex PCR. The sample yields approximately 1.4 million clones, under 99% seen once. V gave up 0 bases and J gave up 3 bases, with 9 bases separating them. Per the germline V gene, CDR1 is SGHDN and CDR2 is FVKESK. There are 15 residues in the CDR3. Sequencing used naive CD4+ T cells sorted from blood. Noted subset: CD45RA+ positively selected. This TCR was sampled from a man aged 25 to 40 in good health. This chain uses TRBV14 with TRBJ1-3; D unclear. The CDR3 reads CASSQDPVRGNTIYF. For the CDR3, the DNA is TGTGCCAGCAGCCAAGATCCGGTGCGTGGAAACACCATATATTTT.